Listed below are T cell receptor beta chains from one sample, sequenced in a study of T cells in Graves' hyperthyroidism and ophthalmopathy. One entry per CDR3 protein, called by TCRdb with MiXCR from the multiplex PCR reads. The table includes approximately 380,000 distinct CDR3 sequences, about 18% detected once. The sequencing input was blood. Every receptor here comes from a woman aged 18-30 years with Graves' hyperthyroidism. CDR3s include the opening cysteine and the closing phenylalanine or tryptophan. A D gene is named only where the DNA matches it firmly. The size entry is marked missing in some rows and otherwise reads once, few, many or a size class.

DNA: TGCAGTGCGTCAACAGGGGACACTGAAGCTTTCTTT
CDR3: CSASTGDTEAFF
J: TRBJ1-1
V: TRBV20-1
size: many
D: TRBD1

DNA: TGTGCCAGCAGTGACTTTCGGTTTATCGCAAACACCGGGGAGCTGTTTTTT
CDR3: CASSDFRFIANTGELFF
J: TRBJ2-2
V: TRBV2
size: many
D: -

DNA: TGTGCCAGCAGCTTTTCTAGTAGCACTGAAGCTTTCTTT
CDR3: CASSFSSSTEAFF
J: TRBJ1-1
V: TRBV11-3
size: many
D: -

DNA: TGTGCCAGCACCCCCCGAGGCAGGGGGCTCTACGAGCAGTACTTC
CDR3: CASTPRGRGLYEQYF
J: TRBJ2-7
V: TRBV6-1
size: many
D: TRBD1

DNA: TGTGCCAGCAGCGTAGGAGACTCCTATCTCTCCTACGAGCAGTACTTC
CDR3: CASSVGDSYLSYEQYF
J: TRBJ2-7
V: TRBV9
size: many
D: -

DNA: TGTGCCAGCAGTGAACGAGGAGATAGCAATCAGCCCCAGCATTTT
CDR3: CASSERGDSNQPQHF
J: TRBJ1-5
V: TRBV2
size: many
D: -

DNA: TGTGCCAGCAGCTTATATGACAGGAGCTATGGCTACACCTTC
CDR3: CASSLYDRSYGYTF
J: TRBJ1-2
V: TRBV11-2
size: many
D: -

DNA: TGTGCCTGGAGTTCTGGGGGGAGCTCCTACGAGCAGTACTTC
CDR3: CAWSSGGSSYEQYF
J: TRBJ2-7
V: TRBV30
size: many
D: -

DNA: TGTGCCAGCAGTTACTTAGGGGGGGAGACCCAGTACTTC
CDR3: CASSYLGGETQYF
J: TRBJ2-5
V: TRBV6-5
size: many
D: -

DNA: TGTGCCAGCAGCTTTGCTGGGGGGGTGAACACCGGGGAGCTGTTTTTT
CDR3: CASSFAGGVNTGELFF
J: TRBJ2-2
V: TRBV7-2
size: -
D: TRBD2

DNA: TGTGCCATCGGGACTAGCGGGGCTCTGGAGACCCAGTACTTC
CDR3: CAIGTSGALETQYF
J: TRBJ2-5
V: TRBV6-1
size: many
D: TRBD2

DNA: TGTGCCAGCAGTTCCCCCGGTACAGGGGGCGCCAGCTATGGCTACACCTTC
CDR3: CASSSPGTGGASYGYTF
J: TRBJ1-2
V: TRBV6-5
size: many
D: TRBD1

DNA: TGCGCCAGCAGCTTGGCAGGGCGGTACCTGGACGAGCAGTACTTC
CDR3: CASSLAGRYLDEQYF
J: TRBJ2-7
V: TRBV5-1
size: few
D: -

DNA: TGTGCCAGCACCCGGGACAGGGGGTACGAGCAGTACTTC
CDR3: CASTRDRGYEQYF
J: TRBJ2-7
V: TRBV2
size: many
D: TRBD1

DNA: TGTGCCACCAGCGCCGAACAGGGGTTCCACTATGGCTACACCTTC
CDR3: CATSAEQGFHYGYTF
J: TRBJ1-2
V: TRBV15
size: -
D: TRBD1

DNA: TGTGCCAGCAGTCCAGGACAGGAGCGGCCCCAGCATTTT
CDR3: CASSPGQERPQHF
J: TRBJ1-5
V: TRBV27
size: many
D: TRBD1

DNA: TGTGCCAGCAGCTTAGCCAAAAACATTCAGTACTTC
CDR3: CASSLAKNIQYF
J: TRBJ2-4
V: TRBV7-8
size: many
D: -

DNA: TGTGCCAGCAGCCAAGATACTAGCCGGAGGGCCCAGTACTTC
CDR3: CASSQDTSRRAQYF
J: TRBJ2-5
V: TRBV3-1
size: -
D: -

DNA: TGTGCCAGCAGTGAATTCCGACCGAACACCGGGGAGCTGTTTTTT
CDR3: CASSEFRPNTGELFF
J: TRBJ2-2
V: TRBV6-1
size: many
D: -

DNA: TGTGCCAGCAGCGTAGCGCAGGGGGCAACCGAGCAGTACTTC
CDR3: CASSVAQGATEQYF
J: TRBJ2-7
V: TRBV9
size: -
D: TRBD1

DNA: TGTGCCAGCAGTGAACCCGGGGGCATCTATGGCTACACCTTC
CDR3: CASSEPGGIYGYTF
J: TRBJ1-2
V: TRBV6-1
size: many
D: -

DNA: TGTGCCAGCAGTGGGTTTAGCGAGGGCGCGAGCTACGAGCAGTACTTC
CDR3: CASSGFSEGASYEQYF
J: TRBJ2-7
V: TRBV6-1
size: many
D: -

DNA: TGTGCCAGCAGGTGGTTGTGGGGACAGGGGCCCGACGAGCAGTACTTC
CDR3: CASRWLWGQGPDEQYF
J: TRBJ2-7
V: TRBV6-1
size: many
D: TRBD1

DNA: TGTGCCAGCAGCTTAACCGACCCCTCCTACGAGCAGTACTTC
CDR3: CASSLTDPSYEQYF
J: TRBJ2-7
V: TRBV7-9
size: many
D: -

DNA: TGTGCCAGCGGCCGGACAGGGGCTGTTCTTATCCCTGAAGCTTTCTTT
CDR3: CASGRTGAVLIPEAFF
J: TRBJ1-1
V: TRBV6-1
size: many
D: TRBD1

DNA: TGTGCCAGCAGTGAAGGGCTCGGGGGGGACGAGCAGTACTTC
CDR3: CASSEGLGGDEQYF
J: TRBJ2-7
V: TRBV6-1
size: many
D: TRBD2

DNA: TGCGCCAGCAGCTTGGGGCCTGTAGCTTTCTTT
CDR3: CASSLGPVAFF
J: TRBJ1-1
V: TRBV5-1
size: many
D: -

DNA: TGTGCCAGCAGCCATGGCACCGGGGAGCTGTTTTTT
CDR3: CASSHGTGELFF
J: TRBJ2-2
V: TRBV3-1
size: many
D: -

DNA: TGTGCCAGCAGCTTAGCGACTAGCGGGGGAGAGACCAAGTACTTC
CDR3: CASSLATSGGETKYF
J: TRBJ2-5
V: TRBV7-2
size: -
D: TRBD2

DNA: TGTGCCAGCAGTGAAGAGGGGGGTATCGGACAGCCCCAGCATTTT
CDR3: CASSEEGGIGQPQHF
J: TRBJ1-5
V: TRBV2
size: many
D: -

DNA: TGCGCCAGCAGCTTGGATGTGGTCACTGAAGCTTTCTTT
CDR3: CASSLDVVTEAFF
J: TRBJ1-1
V: TRBV5-1
size: many
D: -

DNA: TGTACCAGCAGCTTAGAGCCGGGGACAATTCGCTACGAGCAGTACTTC
CDR3: CTSSLEPGTIRYEQYF
J: TRBJ2-7
V: TRBV11-1
size: many
D: -

DNA: TGTGCCAGCAGCCCCCCAGGGGGAATGGAGACCCAGTACTTC
CDR3: CASSPPGGMETQYF
J: TRBJ2-5
V: TRBV7-2
size: -
D: TRBD1

DNA: TGTGCCAGCAGTCAAGGACAGGGGCGTAGGGAGACCCAGTACTTC
CDR3: CASSQGQGRRETQYF
J: TRBJ2-5
V: TRBV12-3/TRBV12-4
size: -
D: TRBD1

DNA: TGTGCCAGCAGCTTAGATCTCCTAGCGGGGTCAGAGACCCAGTACTTC
CDR3: CASSLDLLAGSETQYF
J: TRBJ2-5
V: TRBV11-2
size: many
D: TRBD2

DNA: TGTGCCAGCAGCGTAGAGGGTTCACCCCTCCACTTT
CDR3: CASSVEGSPLHF
J: TRBJ1-6
V: TRBV9
size: many
D: -

DNA: TGCAGTGCTAGCGGGGGGGCCGAGGAGACCCAGTACTTC
CDR3: CSASGGAEETQYF
J: TRBJ2-5
V: TRBV20-1
size: -
D: TRBD2

DNA: TGCGCCAGCAGCCTAGGACACCAAAAGTACGGCACTGAAGCTTTCTTT
CDR3: CASSLGHQKYGTEAFF
J: TRBJ1-1
V: TRBV4-1
size: few
D: -

DNA: TGCGCCAGCAGCTCCGACACGGGGAAGCAGGGGACCTTC
CDR3: CASSSDTGKQGTF
J: TRBJ1-2
V: TRBV5-1
size: -
D: -

DNA: TGTGCCACCAGTGATTTACGAACCTATGGCTACACCTTC
CDR3: CATSDLRTYGYTF
J: TRBJ1-2
V: TRBV24-1
size: many
D: -

DNA: TGTGCCATCACCGAGGGACAGGGGGCCTACGAGCAGTACTTC
CDR3: CAITEGQGAYEQYF
J: TRBJ2-7
V: TRBV10-3
size: many
D: TRBD1

DNA: TGTGCCAGCAGTGGGCAGGGCCAAGAGACCCAGTACTTC
CDR3: CASSGQGQETQYF
J: TRBJ2-5
V: TRBV12-3/TRBV12-4
size: many
D: -

DNA: TGTGCCAGCAGTTTGGAAGCGGGAGGGCGGGTCGAGCAGTACTTC
CDR3: CASSLEAGGRVEQYF
J: TRBJ2-7
V: TRBV28
size: -
D: TRBD2

DNA: TGCAGTGCTAGTTCAGGATCCAAAAACATTCAGTACTTC
CDR3: CSASSGSKNIQYF
J: TRBJ2-4
V: TRBV20-1
size: many
D: -

DNA: TGTGCCAGTAGTACGAACAGGGGAGCGCCCCAGCATTTT
CDR3: CASSTNRGAPQHF
J: TRBJ1-5
V: TRBV19
size: many
D: TRBD1

DNA: TGTGCCATCAACGCCCGGGCCCAAGAGACCCAGTACTTC
CDR3: CAINARAQETQYF
J: TRBJ2-5
V: TRBV12-3/TRBV12-4
size: -
D: -

DNA: TGTGCCAGCAGTTTCAGCAGGGCCACTTATAGGGTCAATGAGCAGTTCTTC
CDR3: CASSFSRATYRVNEQFF
J: TRBJ2-1
V: TRBV27
size: many
D: -

DNA: TGTGCCAGCAGTTCATACCAGGGGGCGCTGGGGTATGGCTACACCTTC
CDR3: CASSSYQGALGYGYTF
J: TRBJ1-2
V: TRBV12-3/TRBV12-4
size: many
D: TRBD1

DNA: TGTGCCAGCAGCTTAGCGGCGGGGTCGTCCTACGAGCAGTACTTC
CDR3: CASSLAAGSSYEQYF
J: TRBJ2-7
V: TRBV11-3
size: many
D: -

DNA: TGTGCCAGCTCACCCAGAGGCGGGCCAACTACTACCCATTCCGGGGAGCTGTTTTTT
CDR3: CASSPRGGPTTTHSGELFF
J: TRBJ2-2
V: TRBV18
size: -
D: -

DNA: TGCGCCAGCAGCCAAGCCTGGGACAGGGACGGGATCCCCTCAGGAGGCTACACCTTC
CDR3: CASSQAWDRDGIPSGGYTF
J: TRBJ1-2
V: TRBV4-1
size: many
D: TRBD1

DNA: TGTGCCAGCAGCCAAGATGAAGTACAAGAGACCCAGTACTTC
CDR3: CASSQDEVQETQYF
J: TRBJ2-5
V: TRBV4-2
size: few
D: -

DNA: TGTGCCAGCTCACCAAGGCACAGTTCGCAAGAGACCCAGTACTTC
CDR3: CASSPRHSSQETQYF
J: TRBJ2-5
V: TRBV18
size: many
D: -

DNA: TGTGCCAGCAATCAGGACACCGACTACGAGCAGTACTTC
CDR3: CASNQDTDYEQYF
J: TRBJ2-7
V: TRBV6-2/TRBV6-3
size: many
D: -

DNA: TGTGCCATCAGTGAGACTAGCGGGGGCCAAGAGACCAAGTACTTC
CDR3: CAISETSGGQETKYF
J: TRBJ2-5
V: TRBV10-3
size: -
D: TRBD2

DNA: TGTGCCAGCAGCCAAAGACAACCTAACACTGAAGCTTTCTTT
CDR3: CASSQRQPNTEAFF
J: TRBJ1-1
V: TRBV3-1
size: few
D: -

DNA: TGTGCCAGCAGTTTCAGGGGGAATTCCTACGAGCAGTACTTC
CDR3: CASSFRGNSYEQYF
J: TRBJ2-7
V: TRBV27
size: many
D: TRBD1

DNA: TGTGCCATCAGTGAGGCCTCCGCGGGGGTAAACACTGAAGCTTTCTTT
CDR3: CAISEASAGVNTEAFF
J: TRBJ1-1
V: TRBV10-3
size: -
D: -

DNA: TGTGCCAGCAGCTATGACAGGATGAACACTGAAGCTTTCTTT
CDR3: CASSYDRMNTEAFF
J: TRBJ1-1
V: TRBV28
size: many
D: -